This is a list of T cell receptor beta chains from one sample in a study of identical twins. Each CDR3 protein is one row after TCRdb ran MiXCR on the 5' RACE reads. The table shows 470,000 or so distinct CDR3 sequences, with around 24% occurring only once. These data were also filed under a second study, of T cells expressing NK-cell markers.

Specimen: CD4+ T cells sorted from blood. These receptors all come from a woman under 30 in good health. Each CDR3 is given with its conserved first and last residue. Each record gives: V gene, J gene, D gene, clone size, CDR3 DNA, CDR3 protein. A D gene is named only where the DNA matches it firmly. Clone sizes are given selectively: once, few, many, or a class where the clone is expanded.

>TRBV12-3/TRBV12-4|TRBJ1-2|-|many
TGTGCCAGCAGTTTCGGTTTGGGCTACACCTTC
CASSFGLGYTF
>TRBV4-3|TRBJ2-1|-|once
TGCGCCAGCAGCCAAGAACCCGGGAGAGCCTACAATGAGCAGTTCTTC
CASSQEPGRAYNEQFF
>TRBV7-7|TRBJ2-2|-|-
TGTGCTAGCGGAGATCTAGGCACCGGGGAGCTGTTTTTT
CASGDLGTGELFF
>TRBV3-1|TRBJ2-7|TRBD2|-
TGTGCCAGCAGCCAAGTCCCTACTAGCGCCGAGCAGTACTTC
CASSQVPTSAEQYF
>TRBV14|TRBJ2-3|TRBD2|-
TGTGCCAGCAGCAGTACTAGCGGGAGATGGGATACGCAGTATTTT
CASSSTSGRWDTQYF
>TRBV7-8|TRBJ2-3|TRBD2|few
TGTGCCAGCAGCCCGACTAGCGGGGTCTATACGCAGTATTTT
CASSPTSGVYTQYF
>TRBV5-6|TRBJ2-7|TRBD2|few
TGTGCCAGCAGCTTGATCGGACTAGTTTCGGACGAGCAGTACTTC
CASSLIGLVSDEQYF
>TRBV5-1|TRBJ2-7|-|many
TGCGCCAGCAGTGAAGGAACACGGTCTACCCGCGAGCAGTACTTC
CASSEGTRSTREQYF
>TRBV11-2|TRBJ1-1|-|-
TGTGCCAGCAGCGCCCAATTGGCCCCTGGCACTGAAGCTTTCTTT
CASSAQLAPGTEAFF
>TRBV20-1|TRBJ2-7|TRBD2|-
TGCAGTGCCGGTGGGTCGCGGGAGGTTAACGAGCAGTACTTC
CSAGGSREVNEQYF
>TRBV10-3|TRBJ2-7|TRBD1|-
TGTGCCATCAGTGAGTCGAGCAAGGGACAGGGATCGTTC
CAISESSKGQGSF
>TRBV25-1|TRBJ2-1|TRBD2|few
TGTGCCAGCAGTGAATATTTCGCCGGGACTAGCGGACCCAATGAGCAGTTCTTC
CASSEYFAGTSGPNEQFF
>TRBV30|TRBJ2-1|-|-
TGTGCCTGGAGTGCGGGCGTCAGCTCCTACAATGAGCAGTTCTTC
CAWSAGVSSYNEQFF
>TRBV12-3/TRBV12-4|TRBJ2-1|-|many
TGTGCCAGCAGCCCCCGGGACTCTAACTACAATGAGCAGTTCTTC
CASSPRDSNYNEQFF
>TRBV5-1|TRBJ2-7|-|-
TGCGCCAGCAGCCCGCCGAGTTTAGTCGAGCAGTACTTC
CASSPPSLVEQYF
>TRBV3-1|TRBJ2-3|-|few
TGTGCCAGCAGCCAAGATCAATTCTATACGCAGTATTTT
CASSQDQFYTQYF
>TRBV15|TRBJ2-7|-|-
TGTGCCACCGGGTGGGGGGCAGGTTACGAGCAGTACTTC
CATGWGAGYEQYF
>TRBV29-1|TRBJ2-5|TRBD2|-
TGCAGCGTTGTGGCCGGGACTAGGCAAGAGACCCAGTACTTC
CSVVAGTRQETQYF
>TRBV12-3/TRBV12-4|TRBJ1-6|TRBD1|many
TGTGCCAGCAGGGGACAGGGGAATAATTCACCCCTCCACTTT
CASRGQGNNSPLHF
>TRBV7-2|TRBJ2-7|-|-
TGTGCCAGCAGCTTGGGGCAGGGGACGTACGACGAGCAGTACTTC
CASSLGQGTYDEQYF
>TRBV11-2|TRBJ2-5|TRBD1|few
TGTGCCAGCAGCCTCGGGACAGCCAACCAAGAGACCCAGTACTTC
CASSLGTANQETQYF
>TRBV10-2|TRBJ2-1|TRBD2|-
TGCGCCAGCGGGGGGGATAGCTCCTACAATGAGCAGTTCTTC
CASGGDSSYNEQFF
>TRBV29-1|TRBJ2-1|TRBD2|few
TGCAGCGTCAACGTAGGACTAGCGGGAGTTGAGCAGTTCTTC
CSVNVGLAGVEQFF